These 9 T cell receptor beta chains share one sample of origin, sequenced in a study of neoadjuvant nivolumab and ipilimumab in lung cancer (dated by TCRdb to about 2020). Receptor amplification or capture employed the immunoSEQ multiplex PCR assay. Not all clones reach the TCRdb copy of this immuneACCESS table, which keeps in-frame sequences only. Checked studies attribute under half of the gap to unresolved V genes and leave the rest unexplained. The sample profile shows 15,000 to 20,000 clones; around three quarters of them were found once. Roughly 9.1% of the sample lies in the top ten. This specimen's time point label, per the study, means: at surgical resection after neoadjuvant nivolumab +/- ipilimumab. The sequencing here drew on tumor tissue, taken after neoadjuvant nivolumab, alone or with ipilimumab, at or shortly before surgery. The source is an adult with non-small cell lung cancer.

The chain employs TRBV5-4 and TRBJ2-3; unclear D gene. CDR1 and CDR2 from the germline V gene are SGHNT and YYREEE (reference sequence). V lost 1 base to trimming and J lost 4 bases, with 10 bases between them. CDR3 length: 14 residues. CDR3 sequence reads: CASSLSVPPDTQYF. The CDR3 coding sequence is TGTGCCAGCAGCTTGTCGGTACCGCCAGATACGCAGTATTTT.

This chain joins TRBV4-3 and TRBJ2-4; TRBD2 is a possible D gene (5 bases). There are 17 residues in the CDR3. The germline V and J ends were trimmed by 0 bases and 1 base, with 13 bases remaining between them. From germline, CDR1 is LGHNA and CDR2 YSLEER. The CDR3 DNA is TGCGCCAGCAGCCAAGATCTCGGGGTTACGGCCAAAAACATTCAGTACTTC. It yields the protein CASSQDLGVTAKNIQYF.

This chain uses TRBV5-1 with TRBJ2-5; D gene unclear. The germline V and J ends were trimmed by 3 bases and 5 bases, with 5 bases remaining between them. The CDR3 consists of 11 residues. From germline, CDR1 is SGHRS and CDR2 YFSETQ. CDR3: CASSSGETQYF. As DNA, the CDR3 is TGCGCCAGCAGCTCCGGGGAGACCCAGTACTTC.

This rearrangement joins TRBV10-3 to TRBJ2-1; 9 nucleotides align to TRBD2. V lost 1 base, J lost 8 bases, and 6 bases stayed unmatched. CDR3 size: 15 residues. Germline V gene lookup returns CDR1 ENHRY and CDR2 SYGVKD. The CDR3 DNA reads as TGTGCCATCAGTGAGTTGCGGGGGGGCCCCGATGAGCAGTTCTTC. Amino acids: CAISELRGGPDEQFF.

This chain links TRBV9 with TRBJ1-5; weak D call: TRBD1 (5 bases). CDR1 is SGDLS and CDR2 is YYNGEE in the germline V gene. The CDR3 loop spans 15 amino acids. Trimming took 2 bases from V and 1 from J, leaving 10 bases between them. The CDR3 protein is CASSVEGSSNQPQHF. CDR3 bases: TGTGCCAGCAGCGTTGAGGGGTCGAGCAATCAGCCCCAGCATTTT.

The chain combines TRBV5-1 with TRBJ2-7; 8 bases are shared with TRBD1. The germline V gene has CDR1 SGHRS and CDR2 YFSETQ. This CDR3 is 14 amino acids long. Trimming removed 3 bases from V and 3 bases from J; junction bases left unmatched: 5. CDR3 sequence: CASSYGTGDYEQYF. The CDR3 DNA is TGCGCCAGCAGCTACGGGACAGGCGACTACGAGCAGTACTTC.

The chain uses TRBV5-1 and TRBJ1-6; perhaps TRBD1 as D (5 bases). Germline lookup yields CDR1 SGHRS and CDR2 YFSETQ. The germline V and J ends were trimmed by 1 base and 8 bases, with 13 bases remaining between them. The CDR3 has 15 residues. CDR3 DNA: TGCGCCAGCAGCTTGAAAGGGCAGGGAGATTCACCCCTCCACTTT. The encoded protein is CASSLKGQGDSPLHF.

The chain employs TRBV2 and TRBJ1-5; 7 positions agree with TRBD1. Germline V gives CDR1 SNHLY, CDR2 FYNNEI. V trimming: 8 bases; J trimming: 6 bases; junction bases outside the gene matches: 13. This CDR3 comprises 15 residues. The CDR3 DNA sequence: TGTGCCAGCCATCGGGATCGGCAGGGGGGTCAGCCCCAGCATTTT. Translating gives CASHRDRQGGQPQHF.

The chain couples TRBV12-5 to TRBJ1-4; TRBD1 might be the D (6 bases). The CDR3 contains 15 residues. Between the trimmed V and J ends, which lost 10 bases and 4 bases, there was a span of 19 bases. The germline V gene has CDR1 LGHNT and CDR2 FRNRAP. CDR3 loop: CATQIPGQGNEKLFF. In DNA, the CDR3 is TGTGCTACTCAAATTCCGGGACAAGGTAATGAAAAACTGTTTTTT.